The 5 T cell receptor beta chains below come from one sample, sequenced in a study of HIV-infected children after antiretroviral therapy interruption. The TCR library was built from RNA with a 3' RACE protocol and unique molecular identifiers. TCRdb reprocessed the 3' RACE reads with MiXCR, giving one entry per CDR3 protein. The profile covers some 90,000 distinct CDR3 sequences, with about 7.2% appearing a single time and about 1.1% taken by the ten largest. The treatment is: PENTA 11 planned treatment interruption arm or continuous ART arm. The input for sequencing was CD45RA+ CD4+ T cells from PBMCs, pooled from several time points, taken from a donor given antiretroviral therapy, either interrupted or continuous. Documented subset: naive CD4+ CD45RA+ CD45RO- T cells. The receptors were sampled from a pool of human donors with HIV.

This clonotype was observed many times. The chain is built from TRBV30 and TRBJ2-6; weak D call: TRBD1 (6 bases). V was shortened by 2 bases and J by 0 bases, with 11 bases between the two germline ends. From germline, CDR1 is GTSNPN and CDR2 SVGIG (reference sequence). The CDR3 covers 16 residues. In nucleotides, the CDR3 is TGTGCCTGGAGTAAGGGACAACTCTCTGGGGCCAACGTCCTGACTTTC. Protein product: CAWSKGQLSGANVLTF.

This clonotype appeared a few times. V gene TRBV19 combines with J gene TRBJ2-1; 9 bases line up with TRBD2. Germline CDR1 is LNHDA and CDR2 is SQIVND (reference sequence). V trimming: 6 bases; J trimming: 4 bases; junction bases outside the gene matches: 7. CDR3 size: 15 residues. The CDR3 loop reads CASSKLAGTYNEQFF. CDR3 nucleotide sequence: TGTGCCAGTAGCAAACTAGCGGGCACATACAATGAGCAGTTCTTC.

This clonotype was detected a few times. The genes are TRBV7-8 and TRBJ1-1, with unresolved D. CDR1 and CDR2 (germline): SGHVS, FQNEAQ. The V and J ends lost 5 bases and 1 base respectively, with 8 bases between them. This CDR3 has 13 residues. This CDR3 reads CASSTDSNTEAFF. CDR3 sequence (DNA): TGTGCCAGCAGCACTGACTCGAACACTGAAGCTTTCTTT.

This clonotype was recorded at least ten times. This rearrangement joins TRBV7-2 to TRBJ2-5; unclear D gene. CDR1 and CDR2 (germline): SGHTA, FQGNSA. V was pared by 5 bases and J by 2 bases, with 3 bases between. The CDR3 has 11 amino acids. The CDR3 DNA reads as TGTGCCAGCAGCGCACAAGAGACCCAGTACTTC. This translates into CASSAQETQYF.

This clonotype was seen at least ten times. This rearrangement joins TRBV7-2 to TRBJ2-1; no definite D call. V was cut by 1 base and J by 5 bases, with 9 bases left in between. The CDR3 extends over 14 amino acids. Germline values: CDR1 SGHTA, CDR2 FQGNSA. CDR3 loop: CASSLEINDNEQFF. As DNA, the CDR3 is TGTGCCAGCAGCTTAGAGATTAACGACAATGAGCAGTTCTTC.